The source of this T cell receptor (beta chain) is a study of T cell responses to AZD1222 COVID-19 vaccine. Produced via immunoSEQ multiplex PCR; TCRdb's table is partial and in-frame only. The sample has fewer than 100,000 clones, roughly 80% seen once. CDR3 length: 15 amino acids. V shed 3 bases, J shed 8 bases, and the junction held 6 bases outside the gene matches. Germline values: CDR1 KGHDR, CDR2 SFDVKD. On this clone: Its antigen is not identified.

Study-level points and caveats: Only a handful of people who got AZD1222 tested seropositive at baseline. In a largely white British group with more females than males, clonal diversity was possibly underestimated.

The receptor was derived from an adult who received the AZD1222 COVID-19 vaccine. The chain carries TRBV24-1 and TRBJ1-2, with 12 bases fitting TRBD1. The specimen was peripheral blood, collected 28 days after the second AZD1222 dose. The CDR3 reads CATSDEGQGARGYTF. In DNA form, the CDR3 reads TGTGCCACCAGTGATGAGGGACAGGGGGCGCGAGGCTACACCTTC.